What follows is one TCR beta chain and its context. Its antigen remains unidentified. The data were obtained in a study of vaccination and CD4 T cells after COVID-19. Study-level background: Across the group, participants received two doses of either BNT162b2 or mRNA-1273 vaccine. Stimulation of cells relied on overlapping spike peptides derived from SARS-CoV-2, HCoV-NL63, HCoV-OC43 and HCoV-229E.

Germline V CDR1 and CDR2: SGHTA, FQGNSA. This CDR3 region has 15 residues. V was clipped by 6 bases and J by 7 bases; unmatched bases: 8. Cultured CD4+ T cells had their DNA profiled by the Oncomine TCR Beta short-read assay. Genomic DNA was extracted from cultured CD4+ T cells. TCRdb ran MiXCR on the PCR reads and lists one entry per CDR3 protein. The sample contains about 21,000 distinct CDR3 sequences, roughly 34% of which appear only once. Stated treatment: approximately nine-day PBMC culture with coronavirus spike peptide pools or control peptides (ViraFEST assay). In this cohort, PCR tests turned positive between March and December 2020, predating US Alpha, Beta and Delta variants.

The sequence was collected from a human donor who had recovered from COVID-19. The specimen was CD4+ T cells from blood, cultured in vitro, collected before SARS-CoV-2 vaccination. The chain is built from TRBV7-2 and TRBJ1-6; the match to TRBD1 covers 8 bases. The CDR3 region is CASRINRGKNSPLHF. In DNA form, the CDR3 reads TGTGCCAGCAGAATAAACAGGGGGAAAAATTCACCCCTCCACTTT.